This T cell receptor beta chain originates from a study of T cell responses to AZD1222 COVID-19 vaccine. TCRdb's table, derived via immunoSEQ multiplex PCR, lists solely in-frame clones and lacks some. This sample has over 100,000 clones, with about 86% found just once. The CDR3 has 13 amino acids. V shed 11 bases and J shed 4 bases, with 15 bases lying between them. In germline, CDR1 is SGHNT, CDR2 YENEEA. The chain couples TRBV11-3 to TRBJ2-1; no reliable D call. The TCR sequence derives from an adult in good health. Sequencing was performed on peripheral blood, taken on day 0 of AZD1222 vaccination. CDR3 DNA: TGTGCCTCCCAGGCTGGAGTTTACAATGAGCAGTTCTTC. This encodes CASQAGVYNEQFF.